This T cell receptor (beta chain) was captured by sequencing in a study of beta chain features in type 1 diabetes. About this clone itself: Its antigen is still unknown.

Study-wide findings and caveats: For TCRB rearrangement, an influence of HLA type remained unresolved here. Shortening that was moderate but significant affected the TCRB CDR3s of Type 1 diabetes patients in all four CD4+ subsets.

Since all of the isolated RNA was reverse transcribed, expressed TCRB transcripts were what got sequenced. TCRdb keeps only in-frame clones here, not all; method: immunoSEQ multiplex PCR. The sample shows 600,000 to 700,000 clones, under 15% of them seen only once. Sequenced sample: naive CD4+ T cells from blood. The sequence was obtained from a man between 18 and 35 years old with type 1 diabetes.

The chain's CDR3 is CASSPWTSGGQETQYF. CDR3 nucleotide sequence: TGTGCCAGCAGCCCTTGGACTAGCGGGGGCCAAGAGACCCAGTACTTC. The chain couples TRBV7-8 to TRBJ2-5; 13 nucleotides align to TRBD2. Germline CDR1 reads SGHVS; CDR2 reads FQNEAQ. J lost 1 base, V lost 5 bases, and 4 bases had no gene match. This CDR3 is built from 16 residues.